What follows describes a single T cell receptor (beta chain). The data were produced by immunoSEQ multiplex PCR, yet TCRdb's version contains in-frame clones alone and is incomplete. This table holds roughly 73,000 clones, around 82% found once. The data derive from a study of blood T cell repertoires in COVID-19. Study details: Both acute and convalescent COVID-19 samples were obtained from the United States, Italy and Spain. T cells, B-cell-depleted T cells, or PBMCs provided the cDNA or gDNA that served as material.

Germline values: CDR1 SGHNT, CDR2 YENEEA. The CDR3 is 19 residues long. The V gene end was trimmed by 0 bases and the J gene end by 1 base; junction bases not matched to a gene: 13. The chain employs TRBV11-3 and TRBJ2-5; 8 nucleotides match TRBD2. What was sequenced was peripheral blood. This receptor was obtained from a human donor in a cohort sampled during active COVID-19. CDR3 DNA sequence: TGTGCCAGCAGCTTAGAAGTCCCGAGATTAGCGGGATTCCAAGAGACCCAGTACTTC. Amino acid sequence: CASSLEVPRLAGFQETQYF.